This paragraph reports one T cell receptor (beta chain). In the study's own analysis: Amplifying reference gene primers gave estimates of nucleated cell counts. Clones were read by immunoSEQ multiplex PCR, and TCRdb kept only the in-frame ones, dropping some. V and J calls plus clone size are reproduced from that table; the DNA served to infer D and trimming. Here the sample spans over 150,000 clones, around 78% being singletons. This sample is drawn from a study of blood T cell repertoires in COVID-19. Study as a whole: The study drew acute and convalescent COVID-19 samples from the United States, Italy and Spain. PBMCs, B-cell-depleted T cells, or T cells were the source of the cDNA or gDNA that made up the material.

The specimen was peripheral blood. This TCR was sampled from a man aged 80 or over with acute or convalescent COVID-19.

The CDR3 sequence: CASSLDWTGTYEQYV. DNA of the CDR3: TGTGCCAGCAGCTTAGACTGGACAGGGACCTACGAGCAGTACGTC. This rearrangement joins TRBV11-2 to TRBJ2-7, with 8 bases fitting TRBD1. V lost 0 bases, J lost 2 bases, and 3 bases stayed unmatched. Germline CDR1 SGHAT, CDR2 FQNNGV. The CDR3 length is 15 residues.